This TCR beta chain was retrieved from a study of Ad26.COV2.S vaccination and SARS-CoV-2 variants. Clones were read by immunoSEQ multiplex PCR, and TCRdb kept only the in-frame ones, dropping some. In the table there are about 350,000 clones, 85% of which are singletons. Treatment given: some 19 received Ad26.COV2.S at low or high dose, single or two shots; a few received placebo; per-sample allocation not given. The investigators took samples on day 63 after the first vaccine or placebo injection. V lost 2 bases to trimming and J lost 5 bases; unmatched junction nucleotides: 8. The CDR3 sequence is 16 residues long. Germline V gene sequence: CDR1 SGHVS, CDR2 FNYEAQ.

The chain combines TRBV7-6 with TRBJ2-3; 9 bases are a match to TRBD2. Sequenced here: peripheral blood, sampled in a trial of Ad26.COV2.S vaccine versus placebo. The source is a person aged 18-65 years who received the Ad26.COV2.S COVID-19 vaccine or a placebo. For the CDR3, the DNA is TGTGCCAGCAGCTTACGGTCGACTAGCGGCCGAGATACGCAGTATTTT. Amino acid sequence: CASSLRSTSGRDTQYF.